This is a list of T cell receptor beta chains from one sample in a study of regulatory T cells in long-lasting Graves disease. Using its own MiXCR run on the multiplex PCR reads, TCRdb lists one record per CDR3 protein. Among approximately 470,000 distinct CDR3 sequences, about 17% were seen once, and the ten largest hold 12%. The same sample was also studied in work on T cells in Graves' hyperthyroidism and ophthalmopathy.

The specimen comprised peripheral blood mononuclear cells (PBMCs), sampled at new diagnosis, from a patient treated with antithyroid drugs. Receptor source: a man in his forties with Graves disease. Both conserved end residues are part of each CDR3. A clone size is listed for some rows: how often the clone was seen (once, few, many), or a class if it is expanded.

V gene	clone size	J gene	CDR3 protein
TRBV28	many	TRBJ1-5	CASKRGGAPRQPQHF
TRBV24-1	few	TRBJ2-1	CATSDPFEPSGFNEQFF
TRBV20-1	-	TRBJ1-4	CSARGTLNEKLFF
TRBV20-1	-	TRBJ1-2	CSARVRVKSSNYGYTF
TRBV27	many	TRBJ2-7	CASSSSGAYSYEQYF
TRBV20-1	many	TRBJ2-7	CSAGKAGWGYEQYF
TRBV7-8	-	TRBJ2-5	CASGKGRAQETQYF
TRBV6-2/TRBV6-3	-	TRBJ1-5	CASSRDYNQPQHF
TRBV7-9	many	TRBJ2-3	CASSLGQYTDTQYF
TRBV28	many	-	CASTSTQGQQETQYF
TRBV12-3/TRBV12-4	many	TRBJ1-1	CASSWTGTTEAFF
TRBV6-2/TRBV6-3	many	TRBJ2-1	CASRELDSYNEQFF
TRBV18	many	TRBJ1-2	CASSPSGTGTYGYTF